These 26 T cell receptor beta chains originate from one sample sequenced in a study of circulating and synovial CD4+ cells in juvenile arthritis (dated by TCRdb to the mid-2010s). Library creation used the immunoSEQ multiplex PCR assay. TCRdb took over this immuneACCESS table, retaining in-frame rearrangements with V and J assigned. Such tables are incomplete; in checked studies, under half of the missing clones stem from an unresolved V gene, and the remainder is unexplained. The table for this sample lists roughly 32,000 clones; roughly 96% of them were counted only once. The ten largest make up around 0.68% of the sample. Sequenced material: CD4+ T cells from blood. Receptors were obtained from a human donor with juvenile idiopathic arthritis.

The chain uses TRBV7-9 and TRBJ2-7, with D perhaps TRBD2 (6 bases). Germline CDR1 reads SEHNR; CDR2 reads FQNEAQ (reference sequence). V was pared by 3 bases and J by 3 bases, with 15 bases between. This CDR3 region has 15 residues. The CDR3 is CASSFQAEGGYEQYF. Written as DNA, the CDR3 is TGTGCCAGCAGCTTTCAAGCTGAGGGAGGCTACGAGCAGTACTTC.

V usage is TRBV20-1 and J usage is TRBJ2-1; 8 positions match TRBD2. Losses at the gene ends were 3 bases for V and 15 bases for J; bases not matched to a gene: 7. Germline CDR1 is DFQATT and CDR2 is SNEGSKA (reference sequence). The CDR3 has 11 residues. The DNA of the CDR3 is TGCAGTGCTAGCTCCCCGGGAGGGCTGTTCTTC. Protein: CSASSPGGLFF.

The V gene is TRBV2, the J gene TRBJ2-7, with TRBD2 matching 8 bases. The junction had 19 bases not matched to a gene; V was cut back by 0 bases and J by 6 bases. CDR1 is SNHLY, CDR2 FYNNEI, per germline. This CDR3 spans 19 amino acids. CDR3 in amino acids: CASSEAEKFSGSIPAEQYF. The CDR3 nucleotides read TGTGCCAGCAGTGAAGCGGAGAAGTTCAGCGGGAGTATCCCCGCCGAGCAGTACTTC.

DNA for the CDR3: TGTGCCAGCAGCGTAGGGGGGCGGGTAGATACGCAGTATTTT. Protein: CASSVGGRVDTQYF. The rearrangement joins TRBV9 to TRBJ2-3; perhaps TRBD1 as D (6 bases). The V gene lost 0 bases and the J gene lost 5 bases, with 10 bases spanning the gap. CDR3 size: 14 residues. CDR1 and CDR2 from the germline V gene are SGDLS and YYNGEE.

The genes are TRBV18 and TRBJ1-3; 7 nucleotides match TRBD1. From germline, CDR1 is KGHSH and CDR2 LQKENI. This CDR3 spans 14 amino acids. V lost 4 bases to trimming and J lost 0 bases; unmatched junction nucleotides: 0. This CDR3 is CASSRDSSGNTIYF. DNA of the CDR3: TGTGCCAGCTCACGGGACAGCTCTGGAAACACCATATATTTT.

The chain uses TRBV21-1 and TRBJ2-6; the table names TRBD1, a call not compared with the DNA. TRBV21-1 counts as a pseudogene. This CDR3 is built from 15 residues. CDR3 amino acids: CASSKAQNGANVLTF. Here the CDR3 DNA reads TGTGCCAGCAGCAAAGCACAGAACGGGGCCAACGTCCTGACTTTC.

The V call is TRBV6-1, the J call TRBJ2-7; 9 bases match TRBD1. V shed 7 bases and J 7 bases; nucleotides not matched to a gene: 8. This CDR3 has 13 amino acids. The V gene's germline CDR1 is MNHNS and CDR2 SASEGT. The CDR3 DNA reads TGTGCCAGCAAGCCGGGACAGGGAGCGGAGCAGTACTTC. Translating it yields CASKPGQGAEQYF.

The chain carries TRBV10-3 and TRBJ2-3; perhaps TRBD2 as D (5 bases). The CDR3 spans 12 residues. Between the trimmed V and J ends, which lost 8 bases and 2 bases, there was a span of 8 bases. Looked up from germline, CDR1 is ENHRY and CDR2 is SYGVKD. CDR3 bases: TGTGCCATCGGCCGGGACACAGATACGCAGTATTTT. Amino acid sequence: CAIGRDTDTQYF.

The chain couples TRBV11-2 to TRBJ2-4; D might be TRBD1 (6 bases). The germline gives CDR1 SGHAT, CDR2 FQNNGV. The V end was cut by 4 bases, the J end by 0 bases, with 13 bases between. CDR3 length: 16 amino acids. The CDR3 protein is CASSSEDRIAKNIQYF. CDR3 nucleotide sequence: TGTGCCAGCAGCTCGGAGGACAGAATAGCCAAAAACATTCAGTACTTC.

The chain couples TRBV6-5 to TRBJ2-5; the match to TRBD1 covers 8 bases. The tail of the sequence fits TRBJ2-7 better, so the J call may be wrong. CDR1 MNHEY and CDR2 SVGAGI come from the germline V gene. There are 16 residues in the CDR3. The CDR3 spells CASSYSIAGGIYEQYF. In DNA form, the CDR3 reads TGTGCCAGCAGTTACTCGATCGCAGGGGGCATCTACGAGCAGTACTTC.

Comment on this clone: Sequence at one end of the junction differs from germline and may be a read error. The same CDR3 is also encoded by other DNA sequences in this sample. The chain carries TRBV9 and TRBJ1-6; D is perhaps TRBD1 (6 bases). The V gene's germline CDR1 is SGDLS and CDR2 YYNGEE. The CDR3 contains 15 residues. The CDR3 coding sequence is TGTGCCAGCGGTACAGGGAGCTCCTATAATTCCCCCCTCCACTTT. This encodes CASGTGSSYNSPLHF.

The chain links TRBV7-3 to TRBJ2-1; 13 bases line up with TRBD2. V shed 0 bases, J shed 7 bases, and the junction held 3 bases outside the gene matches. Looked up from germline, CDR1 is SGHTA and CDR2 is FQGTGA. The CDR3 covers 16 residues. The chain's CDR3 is CASSLTLAGGRNEQFF. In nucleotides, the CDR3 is TGTGCCAGCAGCTTAACACTAGCGGGGGGGCGAAATGAGCAGTTCTTC.

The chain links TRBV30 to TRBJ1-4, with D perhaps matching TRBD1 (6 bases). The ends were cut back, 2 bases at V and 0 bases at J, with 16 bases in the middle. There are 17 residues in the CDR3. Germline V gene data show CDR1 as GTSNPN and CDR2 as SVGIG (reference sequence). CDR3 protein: CAWSPKGVRPTNEKLFF. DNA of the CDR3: TGTGCCTGGAGTCCTAAGGGGGTGCGGCCAACTAATGAAAAACTGTTTTTT.

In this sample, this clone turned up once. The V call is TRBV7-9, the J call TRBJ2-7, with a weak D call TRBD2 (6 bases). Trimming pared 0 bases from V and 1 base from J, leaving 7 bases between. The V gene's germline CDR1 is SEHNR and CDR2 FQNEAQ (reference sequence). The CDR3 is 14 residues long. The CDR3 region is CASSLAGGSYEQYF. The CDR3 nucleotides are TGTGCCAGCAGCTTAGCTGGGGGGTCCTACGAGCAGTACTTC.

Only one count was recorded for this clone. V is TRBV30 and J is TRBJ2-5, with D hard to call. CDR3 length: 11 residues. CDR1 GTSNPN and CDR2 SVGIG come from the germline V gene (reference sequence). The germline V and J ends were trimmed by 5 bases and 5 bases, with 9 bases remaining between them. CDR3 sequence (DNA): TGTGCCTGGGAGGTGAGGGAGACCCAGTACTTC. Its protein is CAWEVRETQYF.

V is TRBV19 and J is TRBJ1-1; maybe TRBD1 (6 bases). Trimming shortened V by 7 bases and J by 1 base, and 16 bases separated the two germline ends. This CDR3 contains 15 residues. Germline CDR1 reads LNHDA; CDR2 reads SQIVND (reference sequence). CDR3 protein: CASNPPGQTNTEAFF. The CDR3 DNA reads TGTGCCAGTAACCCCCCGGGACAAACGAACACTGAAGCTTTCTTT.

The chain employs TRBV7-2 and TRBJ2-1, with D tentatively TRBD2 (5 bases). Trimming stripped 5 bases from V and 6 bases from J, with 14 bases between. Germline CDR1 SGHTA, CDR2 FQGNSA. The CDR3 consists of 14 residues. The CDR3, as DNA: TGTGCCAGCAGCGCGAAGTTAACTAGCAATGAGCAGTTCTTC. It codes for CASSAKLTSNEQFF.

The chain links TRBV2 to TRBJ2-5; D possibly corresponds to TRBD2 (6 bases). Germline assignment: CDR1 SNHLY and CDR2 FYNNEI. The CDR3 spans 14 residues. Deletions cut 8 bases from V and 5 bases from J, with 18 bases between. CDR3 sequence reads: CASYDQTSTETQYF. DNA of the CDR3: TGTGCCAGCTATGACCAGACTAGTACCGAGACCCAGTACTTC.

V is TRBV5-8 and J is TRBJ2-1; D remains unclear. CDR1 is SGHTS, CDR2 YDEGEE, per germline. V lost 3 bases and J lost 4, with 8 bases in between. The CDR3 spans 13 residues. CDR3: CASSYTSYNEQFF. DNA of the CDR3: TGTGCCAGCAGCTACACCTCTTACAATGAGCAGTTCTTC.

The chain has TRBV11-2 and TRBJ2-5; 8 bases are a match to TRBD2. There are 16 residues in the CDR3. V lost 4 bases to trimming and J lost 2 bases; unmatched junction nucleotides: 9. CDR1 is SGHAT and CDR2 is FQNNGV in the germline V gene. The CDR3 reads CASSSPRTSTQETQYF. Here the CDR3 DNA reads TGTGCCAGCAGCTCGCCGAGGACTAGCACACAAGAGACCCAGTACTTC. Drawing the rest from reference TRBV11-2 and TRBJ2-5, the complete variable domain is EAGVAQSPRYKIIEKRQSVAFWCNPISGHATLYWYQQILGQGPKLLIQFQNNGVVDDSQLPKDRFSAERLKGVDSTLKIQPAKLEDSAVYLCASSSPRTSTQETQYFGPGTRLLVL.

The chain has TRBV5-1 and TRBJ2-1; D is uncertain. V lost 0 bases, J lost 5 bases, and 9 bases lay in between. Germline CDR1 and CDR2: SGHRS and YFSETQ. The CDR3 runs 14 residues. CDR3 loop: CASSLDSSNNEQFF. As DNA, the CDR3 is TGCGCCAGCAGCTTGGACAGCAGCAACAATGAGCAGTTCTTC.

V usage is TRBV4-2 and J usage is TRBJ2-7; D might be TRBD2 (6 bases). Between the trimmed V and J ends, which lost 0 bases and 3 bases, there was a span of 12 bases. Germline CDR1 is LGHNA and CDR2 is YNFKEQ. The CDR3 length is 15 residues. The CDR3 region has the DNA TGTGCCAGCAGCCAAGATACTAGCCCAGTCTACGAGCAGTACTTC. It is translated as CASSQDTSPVYEQYF.

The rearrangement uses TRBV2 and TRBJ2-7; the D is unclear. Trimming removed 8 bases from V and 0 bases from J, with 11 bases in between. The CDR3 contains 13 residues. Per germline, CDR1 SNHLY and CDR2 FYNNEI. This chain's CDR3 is CASGLLSSYEQYF. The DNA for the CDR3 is TGTGCCAGCGGGCTTTTGAGCTCCTACGAGCAGTACTTC.

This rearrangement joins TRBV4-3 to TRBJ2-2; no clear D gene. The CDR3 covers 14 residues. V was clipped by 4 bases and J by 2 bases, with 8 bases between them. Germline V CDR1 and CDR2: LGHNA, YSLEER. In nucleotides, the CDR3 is TGCGCCAGCAGCCTCCGACAAAACACCGGGGAGCTGTTTTTT. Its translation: CASSLRQNTGELFF.

In DNA form, the CDR3 reads TGTGCCAGCAGTTCAGGGGGCGGATTCAATACGCAGTATTTT. The encoded protein is CASSSGGGFNTQYF. The chain links TRBV28 to TRBJ2-3; 8 bases agree with TRBD1. The CDR3 covers 14 residues. CDR1 and CDR2 (germline): MDHEN, SYDVKM. J gave up 7 bases and V 4 bases, and 7 bases lay outside the gene matches.

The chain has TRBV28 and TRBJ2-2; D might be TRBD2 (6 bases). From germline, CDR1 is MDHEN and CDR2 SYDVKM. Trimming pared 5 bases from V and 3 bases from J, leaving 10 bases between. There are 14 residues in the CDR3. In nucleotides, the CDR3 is TGTGCCAGCAGTGTACGACTAGACACCGGGGAGCTGTTTTTT. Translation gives CASSVRLDTGELFF.